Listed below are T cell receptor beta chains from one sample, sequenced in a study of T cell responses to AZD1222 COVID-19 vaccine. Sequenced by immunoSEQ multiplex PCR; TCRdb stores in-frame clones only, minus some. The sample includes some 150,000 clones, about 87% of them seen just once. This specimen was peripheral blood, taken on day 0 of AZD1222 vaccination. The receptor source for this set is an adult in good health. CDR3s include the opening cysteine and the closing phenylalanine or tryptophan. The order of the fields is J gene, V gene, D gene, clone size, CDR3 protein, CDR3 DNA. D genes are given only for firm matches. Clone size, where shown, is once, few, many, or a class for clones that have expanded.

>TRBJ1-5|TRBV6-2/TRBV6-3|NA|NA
CASSTRTDVNQPQHF
TGTGCCAGCAGCACCCGGACAGACGTCAATCAGCCCCAGCATTTT
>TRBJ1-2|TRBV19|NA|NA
CASSERREDGYTF
TGTGCCAGTAGTGAGCGACGGGAAGACGGCTACACCTTC
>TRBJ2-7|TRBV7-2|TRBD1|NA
CASSLAFQGANEQYF
TGTGCCAGCAGCTTAGCATTTCAGGGGGCCAACGAGCAGTACTTC
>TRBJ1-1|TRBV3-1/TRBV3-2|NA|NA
CASVFEGAPSQAFF
TGTGCCAGTGTTTTCGAGGGAGCCCCATCCCAAGCTTTCTTT
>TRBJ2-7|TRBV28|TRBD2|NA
CASRPSGSIYEQYF
TGTGCCAGCAGACCGAGCGGGAGTATCTACGAGCAGTACTTC
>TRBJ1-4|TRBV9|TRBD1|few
CASSVGGTATNEKLFF
TGTGCCAGCAGCGTGGGGGGGACAGCGACTAATGAAAAACTGTTTTTT
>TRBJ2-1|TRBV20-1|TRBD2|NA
CSASLPGGGDEQFF
TGCAGTGCTAGTCTCCCGGGAGGCGGGGATGAGCAGTTCTTC
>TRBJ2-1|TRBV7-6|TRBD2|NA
CASSLAGTSGYNEQFF
TGTGCCAGCAGCTTAGCGGGGACTAGCGGGTACAATGAGCAGTTCTTC
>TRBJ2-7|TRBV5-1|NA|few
CASRPAYGAPQDEQYF
TGCGCCAGCAGACCCGCCTACGGGGCGCCCCAGGACGAGCAGTACTTC
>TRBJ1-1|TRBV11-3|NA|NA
CASSTGSNPEAFF
TGTGCCAGCAGCACGGGTTCAAATCCTGAAGCTTTCTTT
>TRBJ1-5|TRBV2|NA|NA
CASNPGSTNQPQHF
TGTGCCAGCAACCCAGGGTCGACCAATCAGCCCCAGCATTTT
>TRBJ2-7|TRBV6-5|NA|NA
CASSYSGHGQTYEQYF
TGTGCCAGCAGTTACTCGGGCCATGGACAGACCTACGAGCAGTACTTC
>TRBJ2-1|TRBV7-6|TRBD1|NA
CASSSGQGPGRGEQFF
TGTGCCAGCAGCTCGGGACAGGGGCCGGGGAGGGGGGAGCAGTTCTTC
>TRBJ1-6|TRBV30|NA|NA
CAWSRDSPLHF
TGTGCCTGGAGTCGGGATTCACCCCTCCACTTT
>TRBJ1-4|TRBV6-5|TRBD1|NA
CASSYGRGGEKLFF
TGTGCCAGCAGTTACGGCAGGGGGGGTGAAAAACTGTTTTTT
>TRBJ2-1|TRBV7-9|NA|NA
CASSLDRDNEQFF
TGTGCCAGCAGCTTAGACAGGGACAATGAGCAGTTCTTC
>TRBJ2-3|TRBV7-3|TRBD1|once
CASTRQGARTDTQYF
TGTGCCAGCACCCGACAGGGTGCGAGAACAGATACGCAGTATTTT
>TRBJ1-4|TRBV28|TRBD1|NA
CASSFQGATNEKLFF
TGTGCCAGCAGTTTTCAGGGGGCTACTAATGAAAAACTGTTTTTT
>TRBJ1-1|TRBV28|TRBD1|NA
CASETGDRGTEAFF
TGTGCCAGCGAGACGGGGGACAGAGGGACTGAAGCTTTCTTT
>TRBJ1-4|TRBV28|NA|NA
CATDSRGRPNEKLFF
TGTGCCACCGACTCCCGGGGGCGGCCTAATGAAAAACTGTTTTTT
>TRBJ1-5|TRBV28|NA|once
CASSRGYSNQPQHF
TGTGCCAGCAGCCGGGGTTATAGCAATCAGCCCCAGCATTTT
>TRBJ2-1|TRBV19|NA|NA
CASSNQGPRNEQFF
TGTGCCAGTAGTAACCAGGGGCCGCGCAATGAGCAGTTCTTC
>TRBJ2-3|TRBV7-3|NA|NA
CASSPTGFQGDTQYF
TGTGCCAGCAGCCCTACAGGGTTTCAGGGGGATACGCAGTATTTT
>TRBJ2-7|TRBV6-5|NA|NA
CASSQTRDAYEQYF
TGTGCCAGCAGCCAAACGAGGGACGCCTACGAGCAGTACTTC
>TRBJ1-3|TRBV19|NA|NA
CASSIGGFLNSGNTIYF
TGTGCCAGTAGTATAGGAGGGTTCCTGAATTCTGGAAACACCATATATTTT
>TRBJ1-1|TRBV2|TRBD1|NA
CASRTETGGGTEAFF
TGTGCCAGCAGGACGGAGACAGGGGGAGGAACTGAAGCTTTCTTT
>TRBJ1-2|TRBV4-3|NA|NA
CASSQAGFYGYTF
TGCGCCAGCAGCCAAGCAGGTTTCTATGGCTACACCTTC
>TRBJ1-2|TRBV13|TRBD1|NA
CASSTRTGRYGYTF
TGTGCCAGCAGCACGCGGACAGGACGCTATGGCTACACCTTC
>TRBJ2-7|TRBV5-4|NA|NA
CASSWDSGSSYEQYF
TGTGCCAGCAGCTGGGATAGCGGATCGTCCTACGAGCAGTACTTC
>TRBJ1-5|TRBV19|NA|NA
CASSASTVKHF
TGTGCCAGTAGTGCTTCGACAGTAAAGCATTTT
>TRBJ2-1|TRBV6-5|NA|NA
CASRTAKQGKQFF
TGTGCCAGCAGAACTGCTAAACAGGGAAAGCAGTTCTTC
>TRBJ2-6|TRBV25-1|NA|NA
CASSDSSTVTGANVLTF
TGTGCCAGCAGTGATTCATCAACTGTGACTGGGGCCAACGTCCTGACTTTC
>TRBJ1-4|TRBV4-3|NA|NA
CASSQDGGPGKLFF
TGCGCCAGCAGCCAAGATGGGGGCCCCGGAAAACTGTTTTTT
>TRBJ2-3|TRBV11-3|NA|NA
CASSSGSTDTQYF
TGTGCCAGCAGCAGCGGGAGCACAGATACGCAGTATTTT
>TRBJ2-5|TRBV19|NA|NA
CATREQGQETQYF
TGTGCCACCAGAGAGCAGGGGCAAGAGACCCAGTACTTC
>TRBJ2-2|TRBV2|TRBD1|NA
CASDRGIPGELFF
TGTGCCAGCGACAGGGGTATCCCCGGGGAGCTGTTTTTT
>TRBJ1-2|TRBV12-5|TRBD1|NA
CASGLVRPETGRVKNYGYTF
TGTGCTAGTGGTTTGGTACGGCCAGAGACAGGGAGAGTGAAGAACTATGGCTACACCTTC
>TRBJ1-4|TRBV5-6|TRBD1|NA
CASSTGAGNEKLFF
TGTGCCAGCAGCACAGGGGCCGGTAATGAAAAACTGTTTTTT
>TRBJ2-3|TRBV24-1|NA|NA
CATSAHGTSTDTQYF
TGTGCCACCAGTGCGCACGGGACTAGCACAGATACGCAGTATTTT
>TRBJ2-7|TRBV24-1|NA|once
CATSERTAPYEQYF
TGTGCCACCAGTGAGCGGACAGCCCCCTACGAGCAGTACTTC
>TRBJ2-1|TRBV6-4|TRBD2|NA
CASSELAGGHNEQFF
TGTGCCAGCAGTGAACTAGCGGGAGGCCACAATGAGCAGTTCTTC
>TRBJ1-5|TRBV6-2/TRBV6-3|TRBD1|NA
CASSVQGNQPQHF
TGTGCCAGCAGTGTACAGGGGAATCAGCCCCAGCATTTT
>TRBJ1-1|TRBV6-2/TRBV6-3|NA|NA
CASSYSWTAEAFF
TGTGCCAGCAGTTATTCCTGGACAGCGGAAGCTTTCTTT
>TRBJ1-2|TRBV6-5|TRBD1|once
CASTGRGQRNYGYTF
TGTGCCAGCACCGGGAGGGGACAGCGCAACTATGGCTACACCTTC
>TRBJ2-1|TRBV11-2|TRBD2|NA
CASSRGTRERNEQFF
TGTGCCAGCAGCCGAGGGACTAGGGAGAGGAATGAGCAGTTCTTC
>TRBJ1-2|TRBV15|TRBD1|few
CATSRDIGTGGGLTF
TGTGCCACCAGCAGAGATATCGGGACAGGGGGTGGCCTGACCTTC
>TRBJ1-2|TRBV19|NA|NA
CASSITRQSGYGYTF
TGTGCCAGTAGTATAACCCGACAGAGCGGCTATGGCTACACCTTC
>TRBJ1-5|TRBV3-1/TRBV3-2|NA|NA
CASSQAGNNQPQHF
TGTGCCAGCAGCCAAGCAGGTAACAATCAGCCCCAGCATTTT
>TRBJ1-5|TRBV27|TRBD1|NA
CASSIDRGGQPQHF
TGTGCCAGCAGCATTGACAGGGGAGGTCAGCCCCAGCATTTT
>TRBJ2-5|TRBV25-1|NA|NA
CASSDSTVHQETQYF
TGTGCCAGCAGTGATAGCACAGTCCACCAAGAGACCCAGTACTTC